This entry concerns a single T cell receptor (beta chain). This entry is derived from a study of blood T cell repertoires in COVID-19. Whole-study context: Spain, Italy and the United States supplied samples that represented acute and convalescent COVID-19. Nucleic acid was either cDNA or gDNA, and it came from T cells, B-cell-depleted T cells, or PBMCs.

With 3 bases removed from V and 2 bases from J, the gap between germline ends came to 15 bases. Germline V lookup: CDR1 SGDLS, CDR2 YYNGEE. This CDR3 is 15 amino acids long. How the authors handled the data: Estimates of nucleated cell counts were drawn from the amplification of reference gene primers. Data came from immunoSEQ multiplex PCR; TCRdb stores just in-frame clones and leaves some out. The V and J calls and clone size come from that table; D and trimming were worked out from the DNA. The sample shows 95,000 to 150,000 clones, 65% to 80% of them seen only once. Sequencing was done on a sample of peripheral blood. The receptor's source is a human donor with acute or convalescent COVID-19. The donor label of this sample is uncertain. The V gene is TRBV9, the J gene TRBJ2-7; D might be TRBD2 (5 bases). The CDR3 region has the DNA TGTGCCAGCAGCGATGGAAGCGGTCAAGCCTACGAGCAGTACTTC. Amino acids: CASSDGSGQAYEQYF.